Below, 27 T cell receptor beta chains from the same sample are listed, as sequenced in a study of blood T cell repertoires in COVID-19. Method: immunoSEQ multiplex PCR; TCRdb's copy keeps in-frame clones and lacks some. The table records about 140,000 clones, 65% to 80% of them present only once. Sequenced sample: peripheral blood. The source of these receptors is a man aged 45-65 years with acute or convalescent COVID-19.

The V call is TRBV15, the J call TRBJ1-1, with D unclear. With 0 bases removed from V and 2 bases from J, the gap between germline ends came to 10 bases. CDR1 is LNHNV and CDR2 is YYDKDF in the germline V gene (reference sequence). CDR3 length: 15 amino acids. For the CDR3, the DNA is TGTGCCACCAGCAGAGATGGGCAGATAAACACTGAAGCTTTCTTT. Its protein is CATSRDGQINTEAFF.

CDR3 protein: CASRTGNSGNTIYF. DNA for the CDR3: TGTGCCAGCAGAACAGGGAACTCTGGAAACACCATATATTTT. The chain employs TRBV28 and TRBJ1-3; D is perhaps TRBD1 (6 bases). Germline-derived CDR1 and CDR2 are MDHEN and SYDVKM. CDR3 length: 14 amino acids. The V end was cut by 6 bases, the J end by 0 bases, with 9 bases between.

The chain recombines TRBV6-6 with TRBJ2-6; D is perhaps TRBD1 (7 bases). Looked up from germline, CDR1 is MNHNY and CDR2 is SVGAGI (reference sequence). V was cut by 5 bases and J by 2 bases, with 25 bases left in between. This CDR3 spans 20 amino acids. CDR3 loop: CASSPFVGGTDDPGANVLTF. The CDR3 region has the DNA TGTGCCAGCAGTCCCTTTGTAGGAGGGACAGACGATCCTGGGGCCAACGTCCTGACTTTC.

The rearrangement joins TRBV30 to TRBJ1-3; D is possibly TRBD1 (5 bases). Germline V lookup: CDR1 GTSNPN, CDR2 SVGIG (reference sequence). Trimming pared 3 bases from V and 1 base from J, leaving 13 bases between. This CDR3 has 15 residues. The CDR3 DNA reads TGTGCCTGGAGGCAGGGTTGGGTGTCTGGAAACACCATATATTTT. It encodes CAWRQGWVSGNTIYF.

The V call is TRBV7-2, the J call TRBJ1-1, with D perhaps matching TRBD1 (5 bases). The CDR3 totals 14 residues. The ends were cut back, 5 bases at V and 1 base at J, with 11 bases in the middle. CDR1 and CDR2 (germline): SGHTA, FQGNSA. The CDR3 DNA reads as TGTGCCAGCAGCCCCCGAGGACAGAACACTGAAGCTTTCTTT. It encodes CASSPRGQNTEAFF.

The chain has TRBV5-1 and TRBJ2-1, with a tentative D call TRBD1 (8 bases). The ends were cut back, 4 bases at V and 8 bases at J, with 16 bases in the middle. The CDR3 is 14 residues long. The germline CDR1 and CDR2 sequences are SGHRS and YFSETQ. CDR3 amino acids: CASSIGQGGDEQFF. The CDR3 nucleotides read TGCGCCAGCAGCATAGGACAGGGAGGGGATGAGCAGTTCTTC.

The chain is built from TRBV5-1 and TRBJ2-2; D possibly corresponds to TRBD2 (6 bases). Germline CDR1 reads SGHRS; CDR2 reads YFSETQ. V was clipped by 6 bases and J by 6 bases, with 15 bases between them. The CDR3 runs 14 residues. CDR3 amino acids: CASNRLGGAGELFF. As DNA, the CDR3 is TGCGCCAGCAACAGACTAGGAGGGGCCGGGGAGCTGTTTTTT.

The chain links TRBV5-6 to TRBJ2-3; the D is unclear. The CDR3 extends over 16 amino acids. Germline CDR1 and CDR2: SGHDT and YYEEEE. The V and J ends lost 2 bases and 2 bases respectively, with 15 bases between them. CDR3 nucleotides: TGTGCCAGCAGCTTTTGGGCAGCTCCTTCCACAGATACGCAGTATTTT. Its protein product is CASSFWAAPSTDTQYF.

The chain links TRBV5-1 to TRBJ2-7; D possibly corresponds to TRBD1 (6 bases). The CDR3 extends over 13 amino acids. CDR1 SGHRS and CDR2 YFSETQ come from the germline V gene. The V end was cut by 1 base, the J end by 5 bases, with 10 bases between. The DNA for the CDR3 is TGCGCCAGCAGCTTGTTTCCAGGGGACGAGCAGTACGTC. Translation gives CASSLFPGDEQYV.

Details on this clone: Relative to the germline gene, one junction end is altered; a read error may explain this. The rearrangement links TRBV5-1 to TRBJ2-6, with D maybe TRBD2 (6 bases). Germline V gene sequence: CDR1 SGHRS, CDR2 YFSETQ. This CDR3 region has 15 residues. CDR3 protein: CASNLGGAGANVLTF. DNA for the CDR3: TGCGCCAGCAACTTGGGGGGAGCTGGGGCCAACGTCCTGACTTTC.

The rearrangement uses TRBV10-3 and TRBJ1-1; possibly TRBD1 for D (6 bases). The CDR3 length is 13 residues. Deletions cut 7 bases from V and 4 bases from J, with 13 bases between. Germline V CDR1 and CDR2: ENHRY, SYGVKD. In DNA form, the CDR3 reads TGTGCCATCACTTCAGGGGCCGGCACTGAAGCTTTCTTT. Translation: CAITSGAGTEAFF.

This clone occurred once. The V gene is TRBV6-4, the J gene TRBJ2-3; TRBD1 agrees at 8 bases. The CDR3 consists of 14 residues. Germline V gene data show CDR1 as MRHNA and CDR2 as SNTAGT. The junction had 1 base not matched to a gene; V was cut back by 3 bases and J by 2 bases. As DNA, the CDR3 is TGTGCCAGCAGTGAGGGACAGGACACAGATACGCAGTATTTT. Its translation: CASSEGQDTDTQYF.

The chain is built from TRBV24-1 and TRBJ2-3; D gene unclear. The CDR3 has 14 residues. CDR1 is KGHDR and CDR2 is SFDVKD in the germline V gene. V gave up 2 bases and J gave up 1 base, with 6 bases separating them. Written as DNA, the CDR3 is TGTGCCACCAGTGATTACCAGGGCACAGATACGCAGTATTTT. Translating it yields CATSDYQGTDTQYF.

This clone showed up just a few times. This chain connects TRBV10-3 to TRBJ2-1; D is possibly TRBD1 (6 bases). V was pared by 6 bases and J by 0 bases, with 24 bases between. Germline V gene data show CDR1 as ENHRY and CDR2 as SYGVKD. There are 19 residues in the CDR3. CDR3 nucleotides: TGTGCCATCAGCGCCGCTCCCGGGACAAAGGTTAGCTCCTACAATGAGCAGTTCTTC. This encodes CAISAAPGTKVSSYNEQFF.

This rearrangement joins TRBV4-1 to TRBJ1-5; D ambiguous. Germline CDR1 and CDR2: MGHRA and YSYEKL. V was cut by 0 bases and J by 4 bases, with 7 bases left in between. The CDR3 has 14 amino acids. The CDR3 is CASSQDGSNQPQHF. CDR3 nucleotide sequence: TGCGCCAGCAGCCAAGACGGTTCTAATCAGCCCCAGCATTTT.

The gene calls are TRBV10-2 and TRBJ2-3; D is possibly TRBD2 (5 bases). CDR3 length: 13 residues. Trimming pared 7 bases from V and 5 bases from J, leaving 13 bases between. CDR1 is WSHSY and CDR2 is SAAADI in the germline V gene. The CDR3 sequence: CASKSGYIDTQYF. The CDR3 DNA reads TGCGCCAGCAAGAGCGGCTACATAGATACGCAGTATTTT.

The chain carries TRBV19 and TRBJ2-7; D not certain. V was trimmed by 1 base and J by 3 bases, leaving 10 bases between them. The CDR3 has 14 amino acids. Germline CDR1 reads LNHDA; CDR2 reads SQIVND (reference sequence). CDR3 region: CASSIGTEVYEQYF. The CDR3 DNA follows: TGTGCCAGTAGTATAGGAACAGAAGTCTACGAGCAGTACTTC.

The chain employs TRBV30 and TRBJ2-1; 10 nucleotides agree with TRBD2. V lost 0 bases to trimming and J lost 9 bases; unmatched junction nucleotides: 11. The CDR3 is made up of 16 amino acids. The germline V gene encodes CDR1 GTSNPN and CDR2 SVGIG (reference sequence). The CDR3 loop reads CAWSVRGGTSVIEQFF. DNA of the CDR3: TGTGCCTGGAGTGTAAGAGGTGGGACTAGCGTGATTGAGCAGTTCTTC.

This clone appeared once. The chain uses TRBV6-1 and TRBJ1-6, with D tentatively TRBD1 (5 bases). Germline CDR1 is MNHNS and CDR2 is SASEGT. CDR3 length equals 13 residues. Trimming took 3 bases from V and 14 from J, leaving 14 bases between them. The CDR3 sequence: CASSEGGFRALHF. CDR3 DNA: TGTGCCAGCAGTGAGGGGGGTTTTCGGGCCCTCCACTTT.

The J gene is TRBJ2-7, the V gene TRBV10-3; D may be TRBD2 (5 bases). Germline CDR1 is ENHRY and CDR2 is SYGVKD. This CDR3 contains 15 residues. V was trimmed by 0 bases and J by 2 bases, leaving 11 bases between them. Here the CDR3 reads CAISESGGGTYEQYF. DNA of the CDR3: TGTGCCATCAGTGAGTCGGGTGGAGGCACCTACGAGCAGTACTTC.

This chain connects TRBV12-3 or TRBV12-4 to TRBJ1-1; D is possibly TRBD1 (5 bases). This CDR3 is 13 amino acids long. Trimming stripped 2 bases from V and 5 bases from J, with 9 bases between. The CDR3 protein is CASSLTGETEAFF. In nucleotides, the CDR3 is TGTGCCAGCAGTTTAACAGGCGAGACTGAAGCTTTCTTT.

The V and J genes are TRBV12-1 and TRBJ1-2. TRBV12-1 corresponds to a pseudogene. The CDR3 is made up of 13 amino acids. The CDR3 protein is CASSPSDEDGYTF. The DNA of the CDR3 is TGTGCCAGCAGCCCCTCCGATGAGGATGGCTACACCTTC.

The chain has TRBV19 and TRBJ2-1; 7 positions match TRBD1. The CDR3 loop spans 17 amino acids. V shed 5 bases, J shed 0 bases, and the junction held 10 bases outside the gene matches. Germline values: CDR1 LNHDA, CDR2 SQIVND (reference sequence). CDR3 residues: CASSPYGQGVSYNEQFF. For the CDR3, the DNA is TGTGCCAGTAGTCCTTATGGGCAGGGGGTCTCCTACAATGAGCAGTTCTTC.

The chain couples TRBV28 to TRBJ1-4, with D unresolved. The ends were cut back, 5 bases at V and 2 bases at J, with 9 bases in the middle. The length of the CDR3 is 14 residues. Per the germline V gene, CDR1 is MDHEN and CDR2 is SYDVKM. The CDR3 here is CASSIDTTNEKLFF. CDR3 sequence (DNA): TGTGCCAGCAGTATCGACACTACTAATGAAAAACTGTTTTTT.

The J gene is TRBJ2-5, the V gene TRBV15; 7 bases agree with TRBD2. The V gene's germline CDR1 is LNHNV and CDR2 YYDKDF (reference sequence). The V gene end was trimmed by 1 base and the J gene end by 4 bases; junction bases not matched to a gene: 3. This CDR3 is 14 amino acids long. In DNA form, the CDR3 reads TGTGCCACCAGCAGAGGGGGGGGTGGAGAGACCCAGTACTTC. This codes for CATSRGGGGETQYF.

The rearrangement uses TRBV3-1 (or the pseudogene TRBV3-2) and TRBJ1-6, with no clear D. There are 15 residues in the CDR3. Deletions cut 0 bases from V and 5 bases from J, with 8 bases between. Germline V lookup: CDR1 LGHDT, CDR2 YNNKEL (reference sequence). DNA of the CDR3: TGTGCCAGCAGCCAAGATCTGGCAGATAATTCACCCCTCCACTTT. This encodes CASSQDLADNSPLHF.

This clone was counted once. V usage is TRBV29-1 and J usage is TRBJ2-5; 9 nucleotides line up with TRBD1. The CDR3 spans 13 residues. The germline gives CDR1 SQVTM, CDR2 ANQGSEA. Trimming removed 7 bases from V and 2 bases from J; junction bases left unmatched: 5. The DNA for the CDR3 is TGCAGCGAGCGAGGGACAGGGCAAGAGACCCAGTACTTC. It codes for CSERGTGQETQYF. The whole variable domain, filled in from reference TRBV29-1 and TRBJ2-5, reads SAVISQKPSRDICQRGTSLTIQCQVDSQVTMMFWYRQQPGQSLTLIATANQGSEATYESGFVIDKFPISRPNLTFSTLTVSNMSPEDSSIYLCSERGTGQETQYFGPGTRLLVL.